Listed below are T cell receptor beta chains from one sample, sequenced in a study of blood T cell repertoires in COVID-19. Produced via immunoSEQ multiplex PCR; TCRdb's table is partial and in-frame only. Here the sample spans 380,000 or so clones, roughly nine tenths being singletons. Sequencing used peripheral blood. The receptors originated from a man in his forties with acute or convalescent COVID-19. CDR3s include the opening cysteine and the closing phenylalanine or tryptophan. D genes are given only for firm matches. The listing skips clone size in some rows; elsewhere it reads once, few, many or a size class.

D	V	size	J	CDR3	DNA
-	TRBV2	-	TRBJ2-3	CASAEGGVTDTQYF	TGTGCCAGCGCTGAGGGGGGGGTAACAGATACGCAGTATTTT
-	TRBV6-2/TRBV6-3	-	TRBJ2-5	CASSWVSPGETQYF	TGTGCCAGCAGTTGGGTATCTCCGGGGGAGACCCAGTACTTC
-	TRBV12-3/TRBV12-4	-	TRBJ1-3	CASSLVQGNTIYF	TGTGCCAGCAGTTTAGTTCAGGGAAACACCATATATTTT
-	TRBV29-1	-	TRBJ1-3	CSVGAIAGNTIYF	TGCAGCGTGGGGGCCATAGCTGGAAACACCATATATTTT
-	TRBV19	-	TRBJ1-4	CASSIQRDEKLFF	TGTGCCAGTAGTATCCAGAGGGATGAAAAACTGTTTTTT
-	TRBV5-6	few	TRBJ2-7	CASSLRRASYEQYF	TGTGCCAGCAGCTTGAGGAGGGCTTCCTACGAGCAGTACTTC
-	TRBV3-1/TRBV3-2	-	TRBJ1-2	CASTDTAYGYTF	TGTGCCAGCACTGATACTGCTTATGGCTACACCTTC
TRBD2	TRBV7-2	once	TRBJ2-2	CASSRWAGVTGELFF	TGTGCCAGCAGCCGCTGGGCGGGAGTTACCGGGGAGCTGTTTTTT
TRBD1	TRBV9	-	TRBJ2-3	CASSPSGQTDTQYF	TGTGCCAGCAGCCCCTCGGGACAGACAGATACGCAGTATTTT
-	TRBV5-4	-	TRBJ1-2	CASSWNTGSGGYTF	TGTGCCAGCAGCTGGAACACAGGGAGTGGTGGCTACACCTTC
TRBD2	TRBV9	once	TRBJ2-5	CASSPTGTSAFQETQYF	TGTGCCAGCAGCCCTACTGGGACTAGCGCTTTTCAAGAGACCCAGTACTTC
TRBD1	TRBV10-3	-	TRBJ1-1	CAIRTGALEAFF	TGTGCCATCAGAACAGGGGCTCTCGAAGCTTTCTTT
-	TRBV6-5	-	TRBJ2-2	CASAGYTGELFF	TGTGCCAGCGCAGGGTACACCGGGGAGCTGTTTTTT
-	TRBV20-1	-	TRBJ2-1	CSASGAVYNEQFF	TGCAGTGCTAGTGGGGCAGTCTACAATGAGCAGTTCTTC
-	TRBV6-2/TRBV6-3	few	TRBJ2-3	CASSFRGGSGPDTQYF	TGTGCCAGCAGTTTCAGAGGGGGATCGGGGCCAGATACGCAGTATTTT
-	TRBV10-3	once	TRBJ2-5	CAIRNEGVGETQYF	TGTGCCATCAGGAACGAGGGGGTAGGGGAGACCCAGTACTTC
TRBD2	TRBV6-1	-	TRBJ2-3	CASSEVAGGSDTQYF	TGTGCCAGCAGTGAAGTAGCGGGGGGGTCAGATACGCAGTATTTT
-	TRBV27	-	TRBJ2-3	CASSLRRGPSTDTQYF	TGTGCCAGCAGTTTGCGGCGGGGGCCAAGCACAGATACGCAGTATTTT
TRBD1	TRBV28	-	TRBJ1-1	CASSSPRGENTEAFF	TGTGCCAGCAGTTCTCCCAGGGGGGAGAACACTGAAGCTTTCTTT
-	TRBV2	few	TRBJ2-3	CASSLGVTTDTQYF	TGTGCCAGCAGCCTCGGGGTGACCACAGATACGCAGTATTTT
-	TRBV10-3	-	TRBJ2-1	CAISELPGENEQFF	TGTGCCATCAGTGAGCTCCCGGGGGAGAATGAGCAGTTCTTC
-	TRBV24-1	-	TRBJ2-1	CATSDLQEQRNEQFF	TGTGCCACCAGTGATTTGCAGGAACAGAGAAATGAGCAGTTCTTC
TRBD2	TRBV4-1	-	TRBJ2-7	CASSQDSSGGPASYEQYF	TGCGCCAGCAGCCAAGATTCAAGCGGGGGCCCCGCGTCCTACGAGCAGTACTTC
-	TRBV3-1/TRBV3-2	-	TRBJ1-2	CASSHDRQAGYTF	TGTGCCAGCAGCCACGACAGACAGGCCGGCTACACCTTC
-	TRBV30	-	TRBJ2-4	CAAKIQGWGFQYF	TGTGCCGCCAAAATCCAGGGGTGGGGGTTTCAGTACTTC
-	TRBV6-5	-	TRBJ1-5	CASRGQPTNQPQHF	TGTGCCAGCAGAGGACAGCCCACCAATCAGCCCCAGCATTTT
TRBD2	TRBV5-4	-	TRBJ2-2	CASRPSGINTGELFF	TGTGCCAGCAGACCGAGCGGGATCAACACCGGGGAGCTGTTTTTT
-	TRBV13	-	TRBJ1-1	CASSPLGNTEAFF	TGTGCCAGCAGCCCTCTAGGGAACACTGAAGCTTTCTTT
TRBD1	TRBV5-5	-	TRBJ1-2	CASSSWKSGQGNYGYTF	TGTGCCAGCAGCTCCTGGAAATCGGGACAGGGTAACTATGGCTACACCTTC
TRBD1	TRBV9	-	TRBJ1-5	CASSVRDSFSNQPQHF	TGTGCCAGCAGCGTAAGGGACAGCTTTAGCAATCAGCCCCAGCATTTT
TRBD2	TRBV5-5	-	TRBJ2-1	CASSLYSTGTSGSSYNEQFF	TGTGCCAGCAGCTTGTACTCGACAGGGACTAGCGGGAGCTCCTACAATGAGCAGTTCTTC
-	TRBV21-1	-	TRBJ1-1	CASSKGADTEAFF	TGTGCCAGCAGCAAAGGGGCCGACACTGAAGCTTTCTTT
TRBD1	TRBV3-1/TRBV3-2	-	TRBJ1-2	CASSTGWNYGYTF	TGTGCCTCGTCGACAGGGTGGAACTATGGCTACACCTTC
-	TRBV7-9	-	TRBJ1-4	CASSFGPDYLFF	TGTGCCAGCAGCTTCGGGCCAGACTATCTGTTTTTT
-	TRBV5-1	-	TRBJ1-2	CASSLAGMSGYTF	TGCGCCAGCAGCTTGGCAGGAATGAGTGGCTACACCTTC
-	TRBV12-3/TRBV12-4	-	TRBJ1-1	CASSQSTGAEAFF	TGTGCCAGCAGCCAGTCAACCGGGGCTGAAGCTTTCTTT
TRBD2	TRBV27	-	TRBJ2-7	CASSLSGLAVSYEQYF	TGTGCCAGCAGTTTATCGGGGCTAGCGGTCAGCTACGAGCAGTACTTC
TRBD1	TRBV10-3	-	TRBJ1-1	CAISPQGSSTEAFF	TGTGCCATCAGTCCACAGGGGAGTAGCACTGAAGCTTTCTTT
-	TRBV12-3/TRBV12-4	-	TRBJ1-4	CASSLMGALKLFF	TGTGCCAGCAGTTTAATGGGGGCCCTAAAACTGTTTTTT
-	TRBV9	-	TRBJ1-3	CASSVDSTSGNTIYF	TGTGCCAGCAGCGTAGACAGCACCTCTGGAAACACCATATATTTT
TRBD2	TRBV10-1	-	TRBJ2-4	CASRGSGGGVKNIQYF	TGCGCCAGCAGGGGTAGCGGGGGGGGAGTCAAAAACATTCAGTACTTC
TRBD1	TRBV13	-	TRBJ1-6	CASSLLGTANNSPLHF	TGTGCCAGCAGCTTATTAGGGACAGCGAATAATTCACCCCTCCACTTT
TRBD1	TRBV9	-	TRBJ1-2	CASSVTGTGNGGYTF	TGTGCCAGCAGCGTAACCGGGACAGGTAACGGTGGCTACACCTTC
-	TRBV4-1	-	TRBJ1-1	CASSQGPNTEAFF	TGCGCCAGCAGCCAGGGCCCGAACACTGAAGCTTTCTTT
-	TRBV18	-	TRBJ1-2	CASSASGQTLSYGYTF	TGTGCCAGCTCCGCATCCGGACAGACACTTAGCTATGGCTACACCTTC
-	TRBV10-3	-	TRBJ2-3	CAISLNSPSTDTQYF	TGTGCCATCAGTCTTAACTCCCCTAGCACAGATACGCAGTATTTT
-	TRBV2	-	TRBJ1-5	CASSGTGGQPQHF	TGTGCCAGCAGCGGGACTGGGGGGCAGCCCCAGCATTTT
-	TRBV6-2/TRBV6-3	-	TRBJ1-3	CASSRADIFSGNTIYF	TGTGCCAGCAGCCGCGCGGATATTTTCTCTGGAAACACCATATATTTT
-	TRBV19	-	TRBJ2-1	CASISPGVNEQFF	TGTGCCAGTATATCCCCAGGGGTCAATGAGCAGTTCTTC
-	TRBV28	-	TRBJ1-1	CASSSAGTTEAFF	TGTGCCAGCAGTTCCGCAGGAACCACTGAAGCTTTCTTT
TRBD2	TRBV4-1	-	TRBJ2-1	CASSKGLAGGPVLIDEQFF	TGCGCCAGCAGCAAAGGACTAGCGGGAGGCCCGGTTTTGATAGATGAGCAGTTCTTC
-	TRBV19	-	TRBJ1-1	CASRPGQNTEAFF	TGTGCCAGTAGGCCAGGGCAGAACACTGAAGCTTTCTTT
TRBD1	TRBV5-8	-	TRBJ2-1	CASSTGQGVHNEQFF	TGTGCCAGCAGCACCGGACAGGGGGTCCACAATGAGCAGTTCTTC
-	TRBV27	-	TRBJ1-3	CASSRLGTSGNTIYF	TGTGCCAGCAGCCGCCTAGGAACGTCTGGAAACACCATATATTTT
-	TRBV6-4	-	TRBJ2-3	CASSDGRHTDTQYF	TGTGCCAGCAGTGACGGGAGACACACAGATACGCAGTATTTT